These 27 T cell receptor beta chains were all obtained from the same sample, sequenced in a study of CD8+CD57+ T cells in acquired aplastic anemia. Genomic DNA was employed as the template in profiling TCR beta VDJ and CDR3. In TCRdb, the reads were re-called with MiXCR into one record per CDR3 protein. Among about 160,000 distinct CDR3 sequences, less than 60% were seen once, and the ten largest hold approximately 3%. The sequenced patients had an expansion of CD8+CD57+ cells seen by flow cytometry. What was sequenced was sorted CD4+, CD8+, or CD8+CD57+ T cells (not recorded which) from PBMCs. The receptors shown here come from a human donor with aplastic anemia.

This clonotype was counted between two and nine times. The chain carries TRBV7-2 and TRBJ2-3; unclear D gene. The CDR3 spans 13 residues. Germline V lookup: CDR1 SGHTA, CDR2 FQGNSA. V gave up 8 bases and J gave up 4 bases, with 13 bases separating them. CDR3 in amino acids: CASWVSQADTQYF. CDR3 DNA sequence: TGTGCCAGCTGGGTGAGTCAAGCAGATACGCAGTATTTT.

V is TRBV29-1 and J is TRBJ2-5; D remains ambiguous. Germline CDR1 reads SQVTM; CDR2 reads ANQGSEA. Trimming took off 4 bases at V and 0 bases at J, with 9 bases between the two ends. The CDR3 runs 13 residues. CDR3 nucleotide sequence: TGCAGCGTTGTGTCCGTGTACCAAGAGACCCAGTACTTC. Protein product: CSVVSVYQETQYF.

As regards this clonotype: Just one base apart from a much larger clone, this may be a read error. The CDR3 loop is CASSLSAGASKNIQYF. DNA for the CDR3: TGCGCCAGCAGCTTGTCTGCGGGAGCGTCCAAAAACATTCAGTACTTC. V gene TRBV5-1 combines with J gene TRBJ2-4, with 7 nucleotides matching TRBD2. CDR1 and CDR2 (germline): SGHRS, YFSETQ. The ends lost 1 base at V and 2 bases at J; junction bases unmatched: 6. This CDR3 spans 16 amino acids.

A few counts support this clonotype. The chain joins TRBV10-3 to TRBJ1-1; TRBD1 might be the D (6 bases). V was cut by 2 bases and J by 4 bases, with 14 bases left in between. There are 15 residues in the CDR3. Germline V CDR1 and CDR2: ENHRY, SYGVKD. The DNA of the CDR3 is TGTGCCATCAGTGAGGGTGGGGGCGTCGGCACTGAAGCTTTCTTT. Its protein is CAISEGGGVGTEAFF.

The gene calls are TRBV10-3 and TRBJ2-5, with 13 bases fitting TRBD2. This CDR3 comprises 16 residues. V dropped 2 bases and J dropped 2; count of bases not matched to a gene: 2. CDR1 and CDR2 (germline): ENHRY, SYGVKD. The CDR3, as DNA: TGTGCCATCAGTGAGCCGGGACTAGCGGGACAAGAGACCCAGTACTTC. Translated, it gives CAISEPGLAGQETQYF.

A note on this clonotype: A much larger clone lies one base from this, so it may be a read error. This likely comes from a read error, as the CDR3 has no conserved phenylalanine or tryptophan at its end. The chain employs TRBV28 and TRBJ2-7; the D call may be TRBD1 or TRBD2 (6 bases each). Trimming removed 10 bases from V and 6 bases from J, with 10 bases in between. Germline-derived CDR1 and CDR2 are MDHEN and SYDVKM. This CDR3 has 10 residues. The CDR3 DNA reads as TGTGCCAACAGGGACTGCGAGCAGTACTCC. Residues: CANRDCEQYS.

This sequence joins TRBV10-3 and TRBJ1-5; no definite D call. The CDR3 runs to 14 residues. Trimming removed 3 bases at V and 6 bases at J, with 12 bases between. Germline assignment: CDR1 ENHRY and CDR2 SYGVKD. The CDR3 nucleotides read TGTGCCATCAGTGACACTAGATCGGGTCAGCCCCAGCATTTT. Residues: CAISDTRSGQPQHF.

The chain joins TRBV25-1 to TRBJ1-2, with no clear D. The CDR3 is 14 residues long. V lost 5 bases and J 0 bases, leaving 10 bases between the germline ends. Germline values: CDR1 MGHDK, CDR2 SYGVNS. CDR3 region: CASSLSGPNYGYTF. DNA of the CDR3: TGTGCCAGCAGTTTGTCAGGCCCTAACTATGGCTACACCTTC.

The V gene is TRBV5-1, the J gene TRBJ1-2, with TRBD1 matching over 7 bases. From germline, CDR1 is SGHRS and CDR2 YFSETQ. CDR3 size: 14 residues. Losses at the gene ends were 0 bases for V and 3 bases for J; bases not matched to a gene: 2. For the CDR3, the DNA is TGCGCCAGCAGCTTGGCCAGGGGGGACTATGGCTACACCTTC. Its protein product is CASSLARGDYGYTF.

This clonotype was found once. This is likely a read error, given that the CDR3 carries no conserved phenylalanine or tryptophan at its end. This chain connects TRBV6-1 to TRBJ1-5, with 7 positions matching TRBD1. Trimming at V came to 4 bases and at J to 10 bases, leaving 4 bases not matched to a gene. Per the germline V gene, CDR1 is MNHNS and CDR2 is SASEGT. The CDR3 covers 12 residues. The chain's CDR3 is CASSGGDSPQHS. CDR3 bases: TGTGCCAGCAGTGGAGGGGACAGCCCCCAGCATTCT.

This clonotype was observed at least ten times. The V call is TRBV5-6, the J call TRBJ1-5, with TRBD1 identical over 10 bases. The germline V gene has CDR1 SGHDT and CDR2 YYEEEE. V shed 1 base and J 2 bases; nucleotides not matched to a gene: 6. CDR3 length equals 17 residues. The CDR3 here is CASSLYGQGVRNQPQHF. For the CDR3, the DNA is TGTGCCAGCAGCTTGTACGGACAGGGGGTTCGCAATCAGCCCCAGCATTTT.

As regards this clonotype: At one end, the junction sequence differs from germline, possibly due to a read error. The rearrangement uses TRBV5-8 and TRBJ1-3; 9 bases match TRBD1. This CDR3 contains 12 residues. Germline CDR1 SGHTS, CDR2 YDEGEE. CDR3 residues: CASSYRTGVGNF. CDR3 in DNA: TGTGCCAGCAGCTACCGGACAGGGGTGGGAAATTTT.

The CDR3 bases are TGTGCCATCAGACAGGGAAGCAATCAGCCCCAGCATTTT. Protein sequence: CAIRQGSNQPQHF. This chain joins TRBV10-3 and TRBJ1-5, with D tentatively TRBD1 (6 bases). V lost 6 bases to trimming and J lost 1 base, with 7 bases between them. Germline CDR1 is ENHRY and CDR2 is SYGVKD. The CDR3 sequence is 13 residues long.

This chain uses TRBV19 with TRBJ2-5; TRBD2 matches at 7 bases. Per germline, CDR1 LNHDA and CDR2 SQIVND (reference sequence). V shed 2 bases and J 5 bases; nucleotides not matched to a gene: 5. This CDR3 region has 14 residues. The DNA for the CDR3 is TGTGCCAGTAGTATAAGTGGGGGGGATGAGACCCAGTACTTC. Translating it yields CASSISGGDETQYF.

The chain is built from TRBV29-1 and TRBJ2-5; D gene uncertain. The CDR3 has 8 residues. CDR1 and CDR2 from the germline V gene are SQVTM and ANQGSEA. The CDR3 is CSIGTQYF. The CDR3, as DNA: TGCAGTATCGGGACCCAGTACTTC.

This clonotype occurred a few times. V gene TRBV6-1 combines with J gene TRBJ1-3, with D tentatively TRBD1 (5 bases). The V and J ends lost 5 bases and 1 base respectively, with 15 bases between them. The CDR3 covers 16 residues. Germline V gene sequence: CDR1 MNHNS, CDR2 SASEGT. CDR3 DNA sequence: TGTGCCAGCAGTCCGGGACGTGAGTCGTCTGGAAACACCATATATTTT. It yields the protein CASSPGRESSGNTIYF.

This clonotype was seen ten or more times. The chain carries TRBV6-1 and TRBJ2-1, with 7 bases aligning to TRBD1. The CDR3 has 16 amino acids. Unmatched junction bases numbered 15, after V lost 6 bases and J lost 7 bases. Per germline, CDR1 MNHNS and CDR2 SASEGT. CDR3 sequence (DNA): TGTGCCAGCAGCCCTCCTCAGGGGGTTACCGTTAATGAGCAGTTCTTC. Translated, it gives CASSPPQGVTVNEQFF.

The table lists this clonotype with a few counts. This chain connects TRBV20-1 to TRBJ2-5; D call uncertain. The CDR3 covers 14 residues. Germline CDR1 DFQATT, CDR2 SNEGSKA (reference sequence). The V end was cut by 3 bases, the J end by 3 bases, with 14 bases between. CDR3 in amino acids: CSASLVPQKETQYF. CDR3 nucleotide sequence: TGCAGTGCTAGCCTTGTCCCTCAGAAAGAGACCCAGTACTTC.

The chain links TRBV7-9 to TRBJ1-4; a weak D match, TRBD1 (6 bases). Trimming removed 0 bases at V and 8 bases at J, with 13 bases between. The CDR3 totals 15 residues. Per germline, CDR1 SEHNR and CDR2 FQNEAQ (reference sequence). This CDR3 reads CASSLAAGEVEKLFF. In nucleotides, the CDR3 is TGTGCCAGCAGCTTAGCGGCAGGGGAAGTGGAAAAACTGTTTTTT.

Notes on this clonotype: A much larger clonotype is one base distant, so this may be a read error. CDR3 protein: CASSFARTSGRRTDTQYF. The CDR3 region has the DNA TGTGCCAGCAGCTTCGCCAGGACTAGCGGGAGAAGAACAGATACGCAGTATTTT. The J gene is TRBJ2-3, the V gene TRBV5-4; 13 bases line up with TRBD2. The CDR3 sequence is 18 residues long. CDR1 SGHNT and CDR2 YYREEE come from the germline V gene (reference sequence). With V trimmed by 2 bases and J by 3 bases, 9 bases remained unmatched. Filled out from reference TRBV5-4 and TRBJ2-3, the complete variable domain reads ETGVTQSPTHLIKTRGQQVTLRCSSQSGHNTVSWYQQALGQGPQFIFQYYREEENGRGNFPPRFSGLQFPNYSSELNVNALELDDSALYLCASSFARTSGRRTDTQYFGPGTRLTVL.

CDR3 loop: CASSPSGTTAGELFF. CDR3 nucleotide sequence: TGTGCCAGCTCACCAAGCGGGACGACAGCCGGGGAGCTGTTTTTT. The chain uses TRBV18 and TRBJ2-2; 7 bases align to TRBD2. The CDR3 extends over 15 amino acids. The junction had 6 bases not matched to a gene; V was cut back by 2 bases and J by 6 bases. Germline lookup yields CDR1 KGHSH and CDR2 LQKENI. Using reference TRBV18 and TRBJ2-2 for the parts outside the CDR3, the full variable domain is NAGVMQNPRHLVRRRGQEARLRCSPMKGHSHVYWYRQLPEEGLKFMVYLQKENIIDESGMPKERFSAEFPKEGPSILRIQQVVRGDSAAYFCASSPSGTTAGELFFGEGSRLTVL.

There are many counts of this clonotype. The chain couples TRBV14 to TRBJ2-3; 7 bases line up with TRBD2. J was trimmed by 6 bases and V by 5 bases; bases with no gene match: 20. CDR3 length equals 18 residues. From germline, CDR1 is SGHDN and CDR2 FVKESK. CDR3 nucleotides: TGTGCCAGCAGCTCCCCCAGGGAAAGGATAGCGGGTTTGGATACGCAGTATTTT. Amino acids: CASSSPRERIAGLDTQYF.

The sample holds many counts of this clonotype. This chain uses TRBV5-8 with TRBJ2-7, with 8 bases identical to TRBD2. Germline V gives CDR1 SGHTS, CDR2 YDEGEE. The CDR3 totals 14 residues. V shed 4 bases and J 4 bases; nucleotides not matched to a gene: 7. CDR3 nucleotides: TGTGCCAGCAGCCCGAGCGGGAGAATTTACGAGCAGTACTTC. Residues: CASSPSGRIYEQYF. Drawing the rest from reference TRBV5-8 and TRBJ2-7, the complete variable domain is EAGVTQSPTHLIKTRGQQATLRCSPISGHTSVYWYQQALGLGLQFLLWYDEGEERNRGNFPPRFSGRQFPNYSSELNVNALELEDSALYLCASSPSGRIYEQYFGPGTRLTVT.

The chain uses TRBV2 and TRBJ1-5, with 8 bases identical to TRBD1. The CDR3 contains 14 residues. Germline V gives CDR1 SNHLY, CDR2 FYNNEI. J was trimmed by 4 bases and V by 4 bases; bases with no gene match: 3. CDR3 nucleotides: TGTGCCAGCAGTGCGGACAGGGCTAATCAGCCCCAGCATTTT. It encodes CASSADRANQPQHF.

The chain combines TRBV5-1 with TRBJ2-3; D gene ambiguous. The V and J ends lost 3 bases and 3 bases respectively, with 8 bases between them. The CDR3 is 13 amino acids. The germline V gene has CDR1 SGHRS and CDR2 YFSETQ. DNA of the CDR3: TGCGCCAGCAGCTCCCTGCTGACAGATACGCAGTATTTT. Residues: CASSSLLTDTQYF.

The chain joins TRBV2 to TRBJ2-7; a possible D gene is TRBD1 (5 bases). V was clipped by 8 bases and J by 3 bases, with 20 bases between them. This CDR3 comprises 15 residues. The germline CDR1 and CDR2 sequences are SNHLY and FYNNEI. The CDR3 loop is CASYPTRVAFYEQYF. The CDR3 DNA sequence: TGTGCCAGCTACCCGACCAGGGTGGCCTTCTACGAGCAGTACTTC.

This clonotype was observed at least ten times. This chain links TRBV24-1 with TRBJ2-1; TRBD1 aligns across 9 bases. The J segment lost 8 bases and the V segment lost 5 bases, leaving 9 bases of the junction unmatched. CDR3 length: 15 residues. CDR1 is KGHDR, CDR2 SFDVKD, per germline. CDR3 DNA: TGTGCCACCAGTGGAACGGGACAGGGAGGGGATGAGCAGTTCTTC. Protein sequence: CATSGTGQGGDEQFF.